The clone carrying this T cell receptor (beta chain) came up a few times. One entry per CDR3 protein results from TCRdb running MiXCR on the RT-PCR reads. The sample contains some 800,000 distinct CDR3 sequences, around 20% of which appear only once. The data were obtained in a study of response to subunit inactivated influenza vaccine. The sample was PBMCs from blood, taken roughly 5 days after vaccination. This sequence originates from a man aged 50-59 years who received an inactivated influenza vaccine.

This CDR3 reads CAISEDRGSSPLHF. CDR3 sequence (DNA): TGTGCCATCAGCGAAGACAGGGGCAGTTCACCCCTCCACTTT. The J gene is TRBJ1-6, the V gene TRBV10-3, with 8 bases that match TRBD1. Looked up from germline, CDR1 is ENHRY and CDR2 is SYGVKD. CDR3 length: 14 amino acids. V lost 6 bases, J lost 9 bases, and 7 bases stayed unmatched.